Listed below are T cell receptor beta chains from one sample, sequenced in a study of blood T cell repertoires in COVID-19. Profiling relied on immunoSEQ multiplex PCR, and the TCRdb table lists in-frame clones only, not all of them. The sample records some 90,000 clones, around 88% being singletons. Sequenced input: peripheral blood. The source of these receptors is a human donor in a cohort sampled during active COVID-19. The CDR3 runs from the conserved cysteine through the conserved F or W. The D gene is left open where the match is weak. Not all rows give a size; the values are once, few, many and, for expanded clones, a class.

TRBD2 | 15 | TRBJ2-2 | TRBV7-2 | NA | CASSLNGGSAGELFF | TGTGCCAGCAGCTTGAACGGGGGGAGCGCCGGGGAGCTGTTTTTT
TRBD2 | 16 | TRBJ2-3 | TRBV6-4 | NA | CASSDSVSGGGDTQYF | TGTGCCAGCAGTGACTCGGTTAGCGGGGGGGGAGATACGCAGTATTTT
NA | 15 | TRBJ2-3 | TRBV15 | NA | CATSRDRTRGDTQYF | TGTGCCACCAGCAGAGATCGGACCCGGGGGGATACGCAGTATTTT
TRBD1 | 22 | TRBJ1-1 | TRBV27 | NA | CASSLSARQGAFLAAANTEAFF | TGTGCCAGCAGTTTATCCGCTCGACAGGGGGCATTTCTCGCGGCGGCGAACACTGAAGCTTTCTTT
NA | 15 | TRBJ2-7 | TRBV5-1 | NA | CASSVRQGTTGEQYF | TGCGCCAGCAGCGTACGACAGGGGACTACGGGAGAGCAGTACTTC
TRBD1 | 14 | TRBJ2-7 | TRBV24-1 | NA | CATSGTGGDYEQYF | TGTGCCACCTCCGGGACAGGGGGAGACTACGAGCAGTACTTC
NA | 13 | TRBJ2-7 | TRBV12-3/TRBV12-4 | NA | CASSTLGGYEQYF | TGTGCCAGCTCAACTCTGGGGGGATACGAGCAGTACTTC
NA | 12 | TRBJ1-2 | TRBV6-2/TRBV6-3 | NA | CASSYGLGGYTF | TGTGCCAGCAGTTACGGTCTCGGTGGCTACACCTTC
TRBD1 | 15 | TRBJ2-7 | TRBV5-1 | NA | CASALGQGAGYEQYF | TGCGCCAGCGCCTTAGGGCAGGGGGCAGGCTACGAGCAGTACTTC
TRBD1 | 15 | TRBJ1-1 | TRBV18 | NA | CASSQDRVENTEAFF | TGTGCCAGCTCACAAGACAGGGTGGAGAACACTGAAGCTTTCTTT
TRBD2 | 15 | TRBJ2-7 | TRBV15 | NA | CATSRPAGVNYEQYF | TGTGCCACCAGCAGGCCCGCGGGAGTAAACTACGAGCAGTACTTC
NA | 16 | TRBJ2-1 | TRBV11-2 | NA | CASSPYTGYSYNEQFF | TGTGCCAGCAGCCCGTACACAGGGTATTCCTACAATGAGCAGTTCTTC
NA | 12 | TRBJ2-2 | TRBV12-3/TRBV12-4 | NA | CAGRANTGELFF | TGTGCCGGCAGGGCAAACACCGGGGAGCTGTTTTTT
TRBD1 | 13 | TRBJ1-1 | TRBV6-6 | NA | CASTGQGNTEAFF | TGTGCCAGCACGGGACAGGGTAACACTGAAGCTTTCTTT
TRBD2 | 15 | TRBJ2-1 | TRBV29-1 | few | CSTRGAGGSYNEQFF | TGCAGCACACGAGGGGCGGGAGGGTCCTACAATGAGCAGTTCTTC
NA | 12 | TRBJ2-1 | TRBV10-3 | NA | CAISESTPEQFF | TGTGCCATCAGTGAGTCGACTCCCGAGCAGTTCTTC
NA | 15 | TRBJ2-3 | TRBV4-1 | NA | CASSQEASATYTQYF | TGCGCCAGCAGCCAAGAGGCTAGCGCAACCTATACGCAGTATTTT
NA | 14 | TRBJ2-7 | TRBV5-1 | NA | CASSLGESPYEQYF | TGCGCCAGCAGCCTGGGGGAGAGTCCCTACGAGCAGTACTTC
TRBD2 | 16 | TRBJ2-1 | TRBV27 | NA | CASSLLSSGDPKQQFF | TGTGCCAGCAGTTTATTGTCTAGCGGGGATCCGAAACAGCAGTTCTTC
NA | 15 | TRBJ1-5 | TRBV28 | NA | CASSLGSGRGQPQHF | TGTGCCAGCAGTTTAGGATCCGGCCGAGGTCAGCCCCAGCATTTT
NA | 13 | TRBJ2-2 | TRBV19 | NA | CASSVTGSGELFF | TGTGCCAGTAGTGTCACAGGGTCTGGGGAGCTGTTTTTT
TRBD1 | 17 | TRBJ1-4 | TRBV19 | NA | CASSTWDSFATNEKLFF | TGTGCCAGTAGTACTTGGGACAGTTTTGCAACTAATGAAAAACTGTTTTTT
NA | 12 | TRBJ1-4 | TRBV5-4 | NA | CASSLQGEKLFF | TGTGCCAGCAGCTTACAGGGTGAAAAACTGTTTTTT
TRBD2 | 16 | TRBJ2-3 | TRBV9 | once | CASSGTSGSGTDTQYF | TGTGCCAGCAGCGGTACTAGCGGGAGTGGAACAGATACGCAGTATTTT
NA | 14 | TRBJ1-3 | TRBV6-5 | once | CASSLQGGGNTIYF | TGTGCCAGCAGTCTCCAGGGTGGTGGAAACACCATATATTTT
TRBD1 | 15 | TRBJ1-2 | TRBV19 | once | CASSFSWTGDNGYTF | TGTGCCAGTAGTTTTTCATGGACAGGGGATAATGGCTACACCTTC
NA | 15 | TRBJ1-3 | TRBV7-2 | once | CASSFIRGGGNTIYF | TGTGCCAGCAGCTTTATAAGGGGAGGTGGAAACACCATATATTTT
TRBD2 | 15 | TRBJ2-7 | TRBV7-2 | NA | CASSTSGPFSYEQYF | TGTGCCAGCAGCACTAGCGGGCCCTTCTCCTACGAGCAGTACTTC
NA | 14 | TRBJ2-3 | TRBV27 | NA | CASAFNRQPDTQYF | TGTGCCAGCGCCTTCAATCGACAGCCAGATACGCAGTATTTT
TRBD1 | 13 | TRBJ1-1 | TRBV7-9 | NA | CASSPQGYTEAFF | TGTGCCAGCAGCCCACAGGGGTACACTGAAGCTTTCTTT
TRBD1 | 16 | TRBJ2-3 | TRBV24-1 | NA | CATSAAGTGGTDTQYF | TGTGCCACCAGTGCGGCCGGGACAGGGGGCACAGATACGCAGTATTTT
NA | 14 | TRBJ2-3 | TRBV6-1 | NA | CASSEAGGTDTQYF | TGTGCCAGCAGTGAAGCCGGGGGCACAGATACGCAGTATTTT
TRBD2 | 15 | TRBJ2-3 | TRBV7-2 | NA | CASSLGAGVTDTQYF | TGTGCCAGCAGCTTAGGAGCGGGAGTAACAGATACGCAGTATTTT
TRBD1 | 14 | TRBJ2-7 | TRBV2 | NA | CASRGGRGPDEQYF | TGTGCCAGCAGAGGAGGCAGGGGGCCGGACGAGCAGTACTTC
NA | 16 | TRBJ2-5 | TRBV19 | few | CASSSSSLRGGETQYF | TGTGCCAGTAGTAGCAGTTCTTTGCGGGGTGGAGAGACCCAGTACTTC
NA | 13 | TRBJ2-7 | TRBV4-2 | NA | CASSQEDSHEQYF | TGTGCCAGCAGCCAAGAGGACAGCCACGAGCAGTACTTC
NA | 14 | TRBJ1-2 | TRBV7-2 | NA | CASSAFTGNYGYTF | TGTGCCAGCAGTGCCTTCACAGGAAACTATGGCTACACCTTC
TRBD2 | 17 | TRBJ2-1 | TRBV5-6 | NA | CASSLVLSGRGANEQFF | TGTGCCAGCAGCCTCGTCTTGAGCGGGAGAGGGGCCAATGAGCAGTTCTTC
TRBD1 | 12 | TRBJ1-1 | TRBV28 | NA | CASSSPTGTAFF | TGTGCCAGCAGTAGTCCGACAGGGACAGCTTTCTTT
NA | 13 | TRBJ1-5 | TRBV27 | NA | CASSWQSNQPQHF | TGTGCCAGCAGTTGGCAGAGCAATCAGCCCCAGCATTTT
NA | 13 | TRBJ1-3 | TRBV15 | NA | CATSSGAGNTIYF | TGTGCCACCAGCAGTGGGGCCGGAAACACCATATATTTT